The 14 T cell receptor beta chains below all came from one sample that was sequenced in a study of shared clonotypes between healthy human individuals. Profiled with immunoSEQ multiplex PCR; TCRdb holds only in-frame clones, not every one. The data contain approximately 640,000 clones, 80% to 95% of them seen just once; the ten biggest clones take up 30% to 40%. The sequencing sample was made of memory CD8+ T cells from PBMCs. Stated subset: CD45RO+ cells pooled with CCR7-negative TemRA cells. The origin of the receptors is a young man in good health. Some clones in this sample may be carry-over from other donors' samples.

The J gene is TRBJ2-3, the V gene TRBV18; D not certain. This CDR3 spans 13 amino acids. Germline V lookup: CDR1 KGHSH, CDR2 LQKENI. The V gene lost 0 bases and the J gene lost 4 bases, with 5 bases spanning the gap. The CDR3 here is CASSPPSSDTQYF. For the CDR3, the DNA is TGTGCCAGCTCACCACCATCCTCAGATACGCAGTATTTT.

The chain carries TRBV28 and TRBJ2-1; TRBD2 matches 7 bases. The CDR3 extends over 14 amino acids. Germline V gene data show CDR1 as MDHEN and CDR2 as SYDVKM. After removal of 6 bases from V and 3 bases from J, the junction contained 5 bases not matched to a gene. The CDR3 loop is CASRGGSFYNEQFF. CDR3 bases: TGTGCCAGCAGAGGCGGGAGTTTCTACAATGAGCAGTTCTTC.

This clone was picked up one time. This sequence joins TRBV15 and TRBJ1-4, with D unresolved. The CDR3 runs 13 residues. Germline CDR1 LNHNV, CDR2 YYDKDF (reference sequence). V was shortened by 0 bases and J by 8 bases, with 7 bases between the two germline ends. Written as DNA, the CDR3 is TGTGCCACCAGCAGAGATATAAGGGAAAAACTGTTTTTT. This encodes CATSRDIREKLFF.

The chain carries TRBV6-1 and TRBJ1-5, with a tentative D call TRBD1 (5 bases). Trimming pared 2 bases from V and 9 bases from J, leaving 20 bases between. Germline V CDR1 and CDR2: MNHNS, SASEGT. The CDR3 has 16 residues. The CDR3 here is CASSEWGREGSLPQHF. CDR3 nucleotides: TGTGCCAGCAGTGAATGGGGGAGGGAAGGGTCCTTGCCCCAGCATTTT.

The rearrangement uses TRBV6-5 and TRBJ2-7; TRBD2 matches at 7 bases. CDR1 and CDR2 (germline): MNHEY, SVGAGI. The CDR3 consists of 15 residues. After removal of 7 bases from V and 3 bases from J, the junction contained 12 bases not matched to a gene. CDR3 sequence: CASMGLTASGYEQYF. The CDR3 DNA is TGTGCCAGCATGGGTCTAACGGCTAGCGGCTACGAGCAGTACTTC.

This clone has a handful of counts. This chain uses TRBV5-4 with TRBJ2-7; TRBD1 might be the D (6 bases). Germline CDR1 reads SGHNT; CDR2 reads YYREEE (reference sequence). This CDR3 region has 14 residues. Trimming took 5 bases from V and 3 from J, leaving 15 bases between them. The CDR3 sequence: CASSDGGGYYEQYF. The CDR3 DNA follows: TGTGCCAGCAGTGATGGGGGCGGCTACTACGAGCAGTACTTC. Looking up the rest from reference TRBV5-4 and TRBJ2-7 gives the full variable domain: ETGVTQSPTHLIKTRGQQVTLRCSSQSGHNTVSWYQQALGQGPQFIFQYYREEENGRGNFPPRFSGLQFPNYSSELNVNALELDDSALYLCASSDGGGYYEQYFGPGTRLTVT.

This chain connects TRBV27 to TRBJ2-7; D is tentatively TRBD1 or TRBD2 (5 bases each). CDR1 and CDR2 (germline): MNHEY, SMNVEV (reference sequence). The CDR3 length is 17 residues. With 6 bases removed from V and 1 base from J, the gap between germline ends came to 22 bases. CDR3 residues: CASSPMVWDGPSYEQYF. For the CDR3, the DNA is TGTGCCAGCAGCCCAATGGTCTGGGACGGTCCTTCCTACGAGCAGTACTTC.

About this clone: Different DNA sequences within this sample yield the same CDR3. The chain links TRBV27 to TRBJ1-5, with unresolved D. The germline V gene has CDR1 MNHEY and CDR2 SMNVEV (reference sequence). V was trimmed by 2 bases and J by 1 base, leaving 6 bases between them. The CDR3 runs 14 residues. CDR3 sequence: CASSLGGSNQPQHF. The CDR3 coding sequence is TGTGCCAGCAGTTTAGGCGGGAGCAATCAGCCCCAGCATTTT.

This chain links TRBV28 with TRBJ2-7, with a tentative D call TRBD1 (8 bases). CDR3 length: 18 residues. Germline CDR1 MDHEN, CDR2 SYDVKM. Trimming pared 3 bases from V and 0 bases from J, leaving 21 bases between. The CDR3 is CASSFRTGLAESSYEQYF. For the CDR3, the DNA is TGTGCCAGCAGTTTTAGGACAGGGCTAGCGGAAAGCTCCTACGAGCAGTACTTC. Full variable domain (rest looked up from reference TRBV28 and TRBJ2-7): DVKVTQSSRYLVKRTGEKVFLECVQDMDHENMFWYRQDPGLGLRLIYFSYDVKMKEKGDIPEGYSVSREKKERFSLILESASTNQTSMYLCASSFRTGLAESSYEQYFGPGTRLTVT.

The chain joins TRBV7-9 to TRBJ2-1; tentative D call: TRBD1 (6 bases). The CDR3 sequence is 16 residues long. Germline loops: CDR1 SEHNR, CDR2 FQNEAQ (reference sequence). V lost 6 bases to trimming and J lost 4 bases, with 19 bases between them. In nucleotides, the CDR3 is TGTGCCAGCAGTTCCGGGCAGGGGCCAAGGTACAATGAGCAGTTCTTC. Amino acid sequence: CASSSGQGPRYNEQFF.

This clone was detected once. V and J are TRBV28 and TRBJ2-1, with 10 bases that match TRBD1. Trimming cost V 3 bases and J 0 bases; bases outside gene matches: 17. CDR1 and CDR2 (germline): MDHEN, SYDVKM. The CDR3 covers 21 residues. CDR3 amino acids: CASSFFGGDRGPSGSYNEQFF. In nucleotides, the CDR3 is TGTGCCAGCAGTTTCTTCGGGGGCGACAGGGGGCCGTCTGGCTCCTACAATGAGCAGTTCTTC.

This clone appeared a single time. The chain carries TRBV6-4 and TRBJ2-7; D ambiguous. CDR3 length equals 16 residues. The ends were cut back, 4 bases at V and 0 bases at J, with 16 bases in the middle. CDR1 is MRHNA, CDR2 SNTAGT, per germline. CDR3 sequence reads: CASSAARPGDSYEQYF. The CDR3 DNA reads TGTGCCAGCAGTGCCGCAAGGCCTGGCGACTCCTACGAGCAGTACTTC.

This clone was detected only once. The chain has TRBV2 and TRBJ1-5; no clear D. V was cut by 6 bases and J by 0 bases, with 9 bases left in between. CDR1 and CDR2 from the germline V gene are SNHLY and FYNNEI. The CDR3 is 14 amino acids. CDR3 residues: CASRQQYSNQPQHF. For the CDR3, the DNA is TGTGCCAGCAGACAGCAGTATAGCAATCAGCCCCAGCATTTT.

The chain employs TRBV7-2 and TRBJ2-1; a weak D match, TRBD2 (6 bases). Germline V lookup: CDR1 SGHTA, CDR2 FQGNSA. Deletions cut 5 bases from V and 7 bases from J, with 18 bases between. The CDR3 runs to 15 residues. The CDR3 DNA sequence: TGTGCCAGCAGCCTCGGTAGCGGACGGGGGAATGAGCAGTTCTTC. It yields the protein CASSLGSGRGNEQFF.